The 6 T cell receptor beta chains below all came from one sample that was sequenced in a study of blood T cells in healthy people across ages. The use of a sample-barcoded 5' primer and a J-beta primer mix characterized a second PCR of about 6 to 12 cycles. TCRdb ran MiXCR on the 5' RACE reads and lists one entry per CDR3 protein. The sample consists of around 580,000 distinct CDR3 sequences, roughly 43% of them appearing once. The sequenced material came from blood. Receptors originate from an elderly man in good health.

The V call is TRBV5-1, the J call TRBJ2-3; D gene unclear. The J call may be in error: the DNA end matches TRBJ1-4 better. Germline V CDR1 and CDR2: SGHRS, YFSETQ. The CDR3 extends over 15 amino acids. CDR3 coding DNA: TGCGCCAGCAGCTTGGACGGGTCTGGCCCCTCCGGACTGTTTTTT. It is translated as CASSLDGSGPSGLFF.

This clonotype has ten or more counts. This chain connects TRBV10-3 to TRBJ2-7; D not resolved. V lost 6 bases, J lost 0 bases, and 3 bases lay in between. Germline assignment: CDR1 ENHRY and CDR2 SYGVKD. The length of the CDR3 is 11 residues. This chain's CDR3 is CAIRDSYEQYF. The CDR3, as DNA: TGTGCCATCAGGGACTCCTACGAGCAGTACTTC.

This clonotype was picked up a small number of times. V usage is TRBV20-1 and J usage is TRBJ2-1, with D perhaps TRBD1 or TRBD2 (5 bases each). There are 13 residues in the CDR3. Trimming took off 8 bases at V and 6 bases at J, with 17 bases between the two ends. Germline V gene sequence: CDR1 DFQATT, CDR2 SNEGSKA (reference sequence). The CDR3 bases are TGCAGTACCCCGGGACGTACTACCAATGAGCAGTTCTTC. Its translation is CSTPGRTTNEQFF.

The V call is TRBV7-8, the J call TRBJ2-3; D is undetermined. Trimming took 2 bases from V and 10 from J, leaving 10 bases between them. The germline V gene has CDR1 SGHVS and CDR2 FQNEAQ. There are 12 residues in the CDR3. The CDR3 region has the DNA TGTGCCAGCAGCTTACTGGCTAGGGCGCAGTATTTT. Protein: CASSLLARAQYF.

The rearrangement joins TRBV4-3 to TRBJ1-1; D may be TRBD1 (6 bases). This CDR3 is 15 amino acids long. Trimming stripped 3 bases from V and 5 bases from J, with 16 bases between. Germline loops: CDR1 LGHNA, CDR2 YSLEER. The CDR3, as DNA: TGCGCCAGCAGCCAGCAAAGGGGGGTGGGAACTGAAGCTTTCTTT. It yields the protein CASSQQRGVGTEAFF.

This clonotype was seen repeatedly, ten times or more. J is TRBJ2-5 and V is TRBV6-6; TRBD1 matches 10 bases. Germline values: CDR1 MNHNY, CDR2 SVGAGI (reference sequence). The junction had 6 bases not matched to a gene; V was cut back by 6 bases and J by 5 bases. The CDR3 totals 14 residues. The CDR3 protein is CASRSGTGVETQYF. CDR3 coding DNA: TGTGCCAGCAGATCCGGGACAGGGGTGGAGACCCAGTACTTC.